Described below is a single T cell receptor (beta chain) sequence and its context. The antigen is not known. This entry comes from a study of T cell responses to AZD1222 COVID-19 vaccine. Study-level background: Investigators merged groups given second doses at roughly 4 or roughly 12 weeks. Study findings and constraints: AZD1222 recipients seropositive at baseline numbered only 5 or 6. Spike-wide vaccine-associated CD4 TCRs dominated at 160-218 and 743-854. Epitopes outside B.1.351 and B.1.1.7 mutated regions reportedly drew nearly half of spike TCRs.

The CDR3 runs 14 residues. Germline CDR1 MNHEY, CDR2 SVGAGI. The V end was cut by 8 bases, the J end by 6 bases, with 16 bases between. Sequencing used immunoSEQ multiplex PCR; TCRdb keeps in-frame clones, though not all of them. There are 100,000 or so clones in the sample; 90% occur only once, and 1% to 1.5% lies in the top ten. The source was peripheral blood, collected on day 0 of AZD1222 vaccination. The TCR sequence derives from an adult in good health. The chain uses TRBV6-5 and TRBJ2-2; the D gene is possibly TRBD2 (5 bases). CDR3 region: CASRSSHGAGELFF. CDR3 in DNA: TGTGCCAGCCGCTCATCCCACGGGGCCGGGGAGCTGTTTTTT.